The TCR beta chain described here comes from a study of PD-1 blockade in classical Hodgkin lymphoma. Study findings and constraints: Underlying causes for the observed repertoire differences were not defined, possibly disease activity or prior therapy. By C4D1, CD4+ diversity increased significantly, especially in complete responders. Baseline TCR diversity was reportedly lower in newly diagnosed patients than in healthy donors. It was reported as lower still in relapsed/refractory patients.

Only a few counts were recorded for this clone. The antigen is not known. Measured with immunoSEQ multiplex PCR; TCRdb has only the in-frame clones, and not every one. The sample lists about 24,000 clones, around 81% seen once, with around 20% in the top ten. Trimming pared 10 bases from V and 0 bases from J, leaving 22 bases between. This CDR3 contains 17 residues. CDR1 and CDR2 from the germline V gene are SEHNR and FQNEAQ (reference sequence). Every single patient, without exception, relapsed after autologous stem cell transplantation, and brentuximab vedotin exposure varied. The chain recombines TRBV7-9 with TRBJ1-3; D is unresolved. The clonotype was recovered from a human donor with classical Hodgkin lymphoma. The source material was peripheral blood mononuclear cells (PBMCs), sampled before the second cycle of nivolumab. CDR3 loop: CAITAYDDLSSGNTIYF. CDR3 in DNA: TGTGCCATCACAGCTTACGATGACCTCAGCTCTGGAAACACCATATATTTT.